This TCR beta chain was found in a study of shared clonotypes between healthy human individuals. In the study overall: Donors, aged 18 to 49, were two women and a few men.

CDR1 and CDR2 from the germline V gene are SGDLS and YYNGEE. Between the trimmed V and J ends, which lost 3 bases and 6 bases, there was a span of 15 bases. This CDR3 contains 15 residues. Regarding the study as a whole: Clonotype sharing among donors likely depends on sequencing depth.

This clone was seen more than once but under ten times. As yet, its antigen is unknown. TCRdb keeps only in-frame clones here, not all; method: immunoSEQ multiplex PCR. The sample records approximately 470,000 clones, roughly 80% being singletons. Sequenced: PBMCs. The receptor comes from a woman in her forties in good health. Some clones in this sample may be carry-over from other donors' samples. V and J are TRBV9 and TRBJ2-2; D not certain. In nucleotides, the CDR3 is TGTGCCAGCAGCGGGACCACCGTGGCGGCCGGGGAGCTGTTTTTT. Translating gives CASSGTTVAAGELFF.